The 16 T cell receptor beta chains below all came from one sample that was sequenced in a study of cytomegalovirus exposure and HLA in healthy donors. In the PCR, 60 Vbeta and 13 Jbeta primers were used. Repertoires were generated with immunoSEQ multiplex PCR, while TCRdb's copy carries only in-frame clones and drops some. The repertoire has some 180,000 clones, around 80% of them found once; the top ten carry over 2%. The source material was PBMCs. These TCRs come from a woman under 40 in good health and CMV-seropositive.

This chain links TRBV10-3 with TRBJ1-4; the match to TRBD1 covers 7 bases. CDR1 ENHRY and CDR2 SYGVKD come from the germline V gene. The junction had 8 bases not matched to a gene; V was cut back by 6 bases and J by 7 bases. The CDR3 is made up of 14 amino acids. CDR3 DNA: TGTGCCATCAGCCTCAACAGGGGAGGTGAAAAACTGTTTTTT. It yields the protein CAISLNRGGEKLFF.

This clone was seen only once. The rearrangement links TRBV5-8 to TRBJ2-7, with D maybe TRBD2 (5 bases). This CDR3 has 13 residues. CDR1 and CDR2 from the germline V gene are SGHTS and YDEGEE. The V end lost 0 bases, the J end lost 3 bases, and 7 bases lay between the germline ends. This CDR3 reads CASSLDRDYEQYF. CDR3 nucleotides: TGTGCCAGCAGCTTGGACCGGGACTACGAGCAGTACTTC.

V is TRBV5-4 and J is TRBJ2-3; TRBD1 aligns across 7 bases. Germline V gene lookup returns CDR1 SGHNT and CDR2 YYREEE (reference sequence). V dropped 5 bases and J dropped 3; count of bases not matched to a gene: 9. This CDR3 has 15 amino acids. CDR3 amino acids: CASRVGRTGTDTQYF. CDR3 DNA: TGTGCCAGCAGAGTAGGGCGGACAGGAACAGATACGCAGTATTTT.

The rearrangement links TRBV6-6 to TRBJ2-7; TRBD2 might be the D (5 bases). Germline V lookup: CDR1 MNHNY, CDR2 SVGAGI (reference sequence). The CDR3 is made up of 16 amino acids. V lost 7 bases and J 0 bases, leaving 19 bases between the germline ends. For the CDR3, the DNA is TGTGCCAGCAAAAAAGGAGGTGACCGACCCTCCTACGAGCAGTACTTC. Translation gives CASKKGGDRPSYEQYF.

The rearrangement joins TRBV9 to TRBJ1-2, with D perhaps matching TRBD1 (6 bases). V lost 3 bases and J 4 bases, leaving 19 bases between the germline ends. The CDR3 spans 16 residues. From germline, CDR1 is SGDLS and CDR2 YYNGEE. Here the CDR3 reads CASSAEGGLSGYGYTF. CDR3 nucleotide sequence: TGTGCCAGCAGCGCCGAGGGGGGGTTGAGCGGCTATGGCTACACCTTC. The variable domain in full, completed from reference TRBV9 and TRBJ1-2, reads DSGVTQTPKHLITATGQRVTLRCSPRSGDLSVYWYQQSLDQGLQFLIQYYNGEERAKGNILERFSAQQFPDLHSELNLSSLELGDSALYFCASSAEGGLSGYGYTFGSGTRLTVV.

The rearrangement joins TRBV4-1 to TRBJ2-7; 10 bases map to TRBD1. The germline CDR1 and CDR2 sequences are MGHRA and YSYEKL. The CDR3 spans 16 residues. Trimming removed 3 bases from V and 5 bases from J; junction bases left unmatched: 10. Here the CDR3 reads CASSHPPGQGSDEQYF. CDR3 in DNA: TGCGCCAGCAGCCACCCACCGGGACAGGGGAGTGACGAGCAGTACTTC.

On this clone itself: The junction does not match germline at one end; this may be a read error. The chain is built from TRBV7-9 and TRBJ2-2; 10 nucleotides agree with TRBD1. Germline-derived CDR1 and CDR2 are SEHNR and FQNEAQ (reference sequence). This CDR3 contains 16 residues. CDR3 bases: TGTTCCAGCAGCTTGGCCTCGGGACAGGGGACCGGGGAGCTGTTTTTT. Translating it yields CSSSLASGQGTGELFF. Full variable domain (remainder filled in from reference TRBV7-9 and TRBJ2-2): DTGVSQNPRHKITKRGQNVTFRCDPISEHNRLYWYRQTLGQGPEFLTYFQNEAQLEKSRLLSDRFSAERPKGSFSTLEIQRTEQGDSAMYLCSSSLASGQGTGELFFGEGSRLTVL.

V usage is TRBV5-6 and J usage is TRBJ1-4; 8 positions match TRBD1. Germline trimming cut 0 bases from V and 8 bases from J; bases unmatched to any gene: 6. CDR1 is SGHDT, CDR2 YYEEEE, per germline. The CDR3 has 15 residues. In DNA, the CDR3 is TGTGCCAGCAGCTTGGTACAGGGGGTAAACGAAAAACTGTTTTTT. Its protein product is CASSLVQGVNEKLFF.

This chain connects TRBV5-1 to TRBJ2-1, with 8 bases identical to TRBD1. J gave up 2 bases and V 0 bases, and 1 base lay outside the gene matches. The V gene's germline CDR1 is SGHRS and CDR2 YFSETQ. The CDR3 consists of 15 residues. CDR3 in amino acids: CASSLETGAYNEQFF. CDR3 coding DNA: TGCGCCAGCAGCTTGGAGACAGGGGCCTACAATGAGCAGTTCTTC. The full variable domain, completed using reference TRBV5-1 and TRBJ2-1, is KAGVTQTPRYLIKTRGQQVTLSCSPISGHRSVSWYQQTPGQGLQFLFEYFSETQRNKGNFPGRFSGRQFSNSRSEMNVSTLELGDSALYLCASSLETGAYNEQFFGPGTRLTVL.

The chain carries TRBV18 and TRBJ2-2; 13 bases match TRBD2. Germline CDR1 reads KGHSH; CDR2 reads LQKENI. The CDR3 extends over 16 amino acids. V lost 5 bases to trimming and J lost 4 bases; unmatched junction nucleotides: 4. The CDR3 loop reads CASSAGLAGPTGELFF. In DNA form, the CDR3 reads TGTGCCAGCTCAGCGGGACTAGCGGGACCCACCGGGGAGCTGTTTTTT.

This sequence joins TRBV9 and TRBJ1-6, with TRBD1 matching 7 bases. This CDR3 contains 14 residues. Trimming cost V 3 bases and J 9 bases; bases outside gene matches: 6. Germline V gives CDR1 SGDLS, CDR2 YYNGEE. CDR3 protein: CASSGRDSRSPLHF. Written as DNA, the CDR3 is TGTGCCAGCAGCGGCCGGGACAGCCGTTCACCCCTCCACTTT.

The V and J genes are TRBV5-4 and TRBJ2-2; maybe TRBD2 (6 bases). Looked up from germline, CDR1 is SGHNT and CDR2 is YYREEE (reference sequence). This CDR3 spans 18 amino acids. V shed 0 bases and J shed 4 bases, with 19 bases lying between them. CDR3 region: CASSLDPPGTGGTGELFF. CDR3 nucleotides: TGTGCCAGCAGCTTGGACCCTCCCGGGACTGGGGGCACCGGGGAGCTGTTTTTT.

The J gene is TRBJ1-2, the V gene TRBV11-2, with D maybe TRBD1 (5 bases). CDR1 and CDR2 from the germline V gene are SGHAT and FQNNGV. The CDR3 covers 15 residues. V was cut by 6 bases and J by 3 bases, with 17 bases left in between. Here the CDR3 reads CASRRPGRADYGYTF. CDR3 DNA sequence: TGTGCCAGCAGACGTCCTGGCAGGGCGGACTATGGCTACACCTTC.

The CDR3 loop reads CASRGQASDEQFF. CDR3 in DNA: TGTGCCAGCAGGGGACAGGCATCGGATGAGCAGTTCTTC. This rearrangement joins TRBV27 to TRBJ2-1, with 8 nucleotides matching TRBD1. The CDR3 is 13 amino acids. Germline V CDR1 and CDR2: MNHEY, SMNVEV (reference sequence). V lost 6 bases and J lost 8; bases outside the gene matches: 6.

This clone has a single count. No conserved phenylalanine or tryptophan is present at the end of the CDR3, so a read error is the likely explanation. J is TRBJ2-7 and V is TRBV9, with TRBD2 as a possible D gene (6 bases). The ends were cut back, 3 bases at V and 1 base at J, with 11 bases in the middle. From germline, CDR1 is SGDLS and CDR2 YYNGEE. The CDR3 consists of 14 residues. CDR3 DNA: TGTGCCAGCAGCGCGGCAGGAGGGTCCTACGAGCAGTACCTC. It specifies CASSAAGGSYEQYL.

The chain carries TRBV6-4 and TRBJ1-2, with 11 bases matching TRBD1. Germline lookup yields CDR1 MRHNA and CDR2 SNTAGT. This CDR3 has 15 residues. J lost 4 bases, V lost 6 bases, and 7 bases had no gene match. This CDR3 reads CASRPTGTGGYGYTF. As DNA, the CDR3 is TGTGCCAGCAGGCCTACCGGGACAGGGGGCTATGGCTACACCTTC.